The 21 T cell receptor beta chains in this list originate from one sample, sequenced in a study of CD8 T cells in ankylosing spondylitis. One entry per CDR3 protein results from TCRdb running MiXCR on the 5' RACE reads. The repertoire holds 30,000 to 40,000 distinct CDR3 sequences, with around 6.7% as singletons. Material for sequencing was blood, either unsorted or a sorted T cell fraction (not recorded which). The receptors derive from a male donor with ankylosing spondylitis or in good health (not recorded which).

In this sample, this clonotype turned up a few times. V gene TRBV5-6 combines with J gene TRBJ1-6; no reliable D call. This CDR3 has 17 amino acids. Germline V gives CDR1 SGHDT, CDR2 YYEEEE. V lost 4 bases and J 0 bases, leaving 14 bases between the germline ends. The CDR3 spells CASSPGISGSYNSPLHF. The DNA of the CDR3 is TGTGCCAGCAGCCCGGGGATCTCCGGCTCCTATAATTCACCCCTCCACTTT.

The table lists this clonotype with many counts. This chain's CDR3 is CSAPLAGVEETQYF. DNA for the CDR3: TGCAGTGCTCCTCTTGCGGGAGTAGAAGAGACCCAGTACTTC. The V call is TRBV20-1, the J call TRBJ2-5, with 7 bases aligning to TRBD2. Trimming cost V 5 bases and J 3 bases; bases outside gene matches: 9. Germline CDR1 DFQATT, CDR2 SNEGSKA (reference sequence). This CDR3 has 14 amino acids.

This clonotype turned up a few times. The chain's CDR3 is CASSPRQSGEQFF. DNA for the CDR3: TGTGCCAGCAGTCCCCGACAGTCCGGTGAGCAGTTCTTC. The chain combines TRBV12-3 or TRBV12-4 with TRBJ2-1; possibly TRBD1 for D (5 bases). Trimming cost V 5 bases and J 9 bases, with 14 bases left between them. The CDR3 has 13 amino acids.

A word on this clonotype: This could be a read error, since a much larger clone is one nucleotide away. The J gene is TRBJ1-1, the V gene TRBV3-1; TRBD1 might be the D (5 bases). This CDR3 is 13 amino acids long. V was cut by 7 bases and J by 8 bases, with 17 bases left in between. Germline values: CDR1 LGHDT, CDR2 YNNKEL (reference sequence). CDR3 region: CASMPLGGKEAFF. Here the CDR3 DNA reads TGTGCCAGCATGCCACTGGGGGGGAAGGAAGCTTTCTTT.

The table lists this clonotype with many counts. The J gene is TRBJ2-1, the V gene TRBV10-3, with 15 bases lining up with TRBD2. CDR3 length: 15 amino acids. From germline, CDR1 is ENHRY and CDR2 SYGVKD. Unmatched junction bases numbered 7, after V lost 10 bases and J lost 6 bases. CDR3 DNA sequence: TGTGCCACCACACCGGGACTAGCGGGAGGCAATGAGCAGTTCTTC. Translated: CATTPGLAGGNEQFF.

This clonotype has at least ten counts. V and J are TRBV12-3 or TRBV12-4 and TRBJ2-2, with 8 nucleotides matching TRBD2. This CDR3 comprises 14 residues. Trimming at V came to 10 bases and at J to 2 bases, leaving 6 bases not matched to a gene. The CDR3 bases are TGTGCCACCACAGCGGGAGCCAACACCGGGGAGCTGTTTTTT. It specifies CATTAGANTGELFF.

This clonotype was recorded many times. The chain has TRBV4-2 and TRBJ2-1; TRBD2 aligns across 11 bases. Germline CDR1 is LGHNA and CDR2 is YNFKEQ. The CDR3 sequence is 17 residues long. V was clipped by 0 bases and J by 10 bases; unmatched bases: 11. CDR3 sequence reads: CASSQEGASGRSGEQFF. For the CDR3, the DNA is TGTGCCAGCAGCCAAGAAGGGGCTAGCGGGAGGTCGGGCGAGCAGTTCTTC.

Only a few counts were recorded for this clonotype. This chain joins TRBV28 and TRBJ2-3; D might be TRBD2 (6 bases). This CDR3 contains 15 residues. The V end was cut by 7 bases, the J end by 0 bases, with 14 bases between. Germline-derived CDR1 and CDR2 are MDHEN and SYDVKM. CDR3 amino acids: CASTSTGLSTDTQYF. Written as DNA, the CDR3 is TGTGCCAGCACCAGTACGGGACTCAGCACAGATACGCAGTATTTT.

This clonotype was detected many times. The rearrangement links TRBV10-3 to TRBJ2-2; no firm D call. The CDR3 is 15 residues long. Looked up from germline, CDR1 is ENHRY and CDR2 is SYGVKD. Trimming cost V 0 bases and J 5 bases, with 10 bases left between them. The CDR3 spells CAISESIRKTGELFF. For the CDR3, the DNA is TGTGCCATCAGTGAGTCTATAAGAAAAACCGGGGAGCTGTTTTTT.

The rearrangement joins TRBV2 to TRBJ1-5; D perhaps matches TRBD1 (5 bases). Germline V lookup: CDR1 SNHLY, CDR2 FYNNEI. The V gene lost 1 base and the J gene lost 4 bases, with 11 bases spanning the gap. The length of the CDR3 is 15 residues. The CDR3 reads CASSEEVTANQPQHF. In DNA, the CDR3 is TGTGCCAGCAGTGAAGAAGTGACAGCTAATCAGCCCCAGCATTTT.

This clonotype has more than one count but fewer than ten. The V gene is TRBV5-1, the J gene TRBJ2-2, with no clear D. Per the germline V gene, CDR1 is SGHRS and CDR2 is YFSETQ. The CDR3 totals 13 residues. Trimming cost V 4 bases and J 6 bases, with 10 bases left between them. The CDR3 DNA reads as TGCGCCAGCAGCGGCAACAATGCCGGGGAGCTGTTTTTT. Its protein is CASSGNNAGELFF.

This clonotype was seen ten or more times. This chain uses TRBV10-3 with TRBJ1-1; D is possibly TRBD1 (5 bases). CDR1 and CDR2 (germline): ENHRY, SYGVKD. This CDR3 is built from 12 residues. Trimming removed 11 bases at V and 1 base at J, with 11 bases between. CDR3 residues: CASGTANTEAFF. CDR3 nucleotides: TGTGCCTCGGGGACGGCGAACACTGAAGCTTTCTTT.

This clonotype was counted ten times or more. The chain joins TRBV28 to TRBJ1-3, with a possible D match to TRBD1 (6 bases). V lost 6 bases, J lost 0 bases, and 12 bases lay in between. Germline lookup yields CDR1 MDHEN and CDR2 SYDVKM. The CDR3 sequence is 15 residues long. DNA of the CDR3: TGTGCCAGCAGACCACAGGGCTTCTCTGGAAACACCATATATTTT. Residues: CASRPQGFSGNTIYF.

Ten or more counts support this clonotype. The chain uses TRBV12-3 or TRBV12-4 and TRBJ2-1; maybe TRBD2 (6 bases). The V and J ends lost 6 bases and 4 bases respectively, with 19 bases between them. This CDR3 is 16 amino acids long. CDR3 sequence: CASRAEGGGRYNEQFF. CDR3 DNA: TGTGCCAGCAGAGCGGAGGGCGGAGGGCGGTACAATGAGCAGTTCTTC.

Turning to this clonotype: The junction differs from germline at one of its ends, possibly a read error. This sequence joins TRBV7-3 and TRBJ2-6; D is perhaps TRBD2 (5 bases). The CDR3 is 18 residues long. Germline V gene data show CDR1 as SGHTA and CDR2 as FQGTGA. CDR3 region: CTSSLVSTDYSGANVLTF. CDR3 DNA sequence: TGTACCAGCAGCTTGGTCAGTACAGACTACTCTGGGGCCAACGTCCTGACTTTC.

The chain employs TRBV10-3 and TRBJ2-3; 9 nucleotides align to TRBD2. Unmatched junction bases numbered 5, after V lost 6 bases and J lost 1 base. CDR1 and CDR2 from the germline V gene are ENHRY and SYGVKD. The CDR3 loop spans 15 amino acids. The CDR3 DNA sequence: TGTGCCATCAGCCAGACTAGCGGACGCACAGATACGCAGTATTTT. Amino acids: CAISQTSGRTDTQYF.

This clonotype occurred many times. The chain couples TRBV20-1 to TRBJ2-1, with 8 bases matching TRBD2. Per the germline V gene, CDR1 is DFQATT and CDR2 is SNEGSKA (reference sequence). The CDR3 extends over 15 amino acids. V lost 0 bases to trimming and J lost 7 bases; unmatched junction nucleotides: 8. The CDR3 sequence: CSARDFSGNQNEQFF. The CDR3 nucleotides are TGCAGTGCTAGAGATTTTAGCGGGAATCAGAATGAGCAGTTCTTC.

This clonotype was observed at least ten times. The chain joins TRBV6-5 to TRBJ2-7; D is undetermined. Germline CDR1 reads MNHEY; CDR2 reads SVGAGI. V lost 8 bases to trimming and J lost 3 bases, with 14 bases between them. CDR3 length equals 13 residues. CDR3 region: CASRWSRGYEQYF. In DNA form, the CDR3 reads TGTGCCAGCCGTTGGTCACGAGGCTACGAGCAGTACTTC.

This clonotype was found many times. DNA for the CDR3: TGTGCCAGCAGCCAAGAAGGGAAAACAGATACGCAGTATTTT. Protein: CASSQEGKTDTQYF. The rearrangement uses TRBV4-2 and TRBJ2-3; D not resolved. Germline CDR1 LGHNA, CDR2 YNFKEQ. This CDR3 comprises 14 residues. Trimming removed 0 bases from V and 3 bases from J, with 7 bases in between.

This clonotype was seen ten or more times. This chain joins TRBV12-3 or TRBV12-4 and TRBJ1-5, with D unclear. With 3 bases removed from V and 6 bases from J, the gap between germline ends came to 9 bases. The CDR3 is 13 residues long. CDR3 residues: CASSFRAGQPQHF. The CDR3 DNA reads TGTGCCAGCAGTTTTAGGGCTGGTCAGCCCCAGCATTTT.

At least ten counts were recorded for this clonotype. V and J are TRBV9 and TRBJ2-2; D is possibly TRBD2 (5 bases). This CDR3 region has 15 residues. V lost 2 bases, J lost 1 base, and 9 bases lay in between. Germline V gives CDR1 SGDLS, CDR2 YYNGEE. The CDR3 DNA reads TGTGCCAGCAGCGTGGACTCTTGGAACACCGGGGAGCTGTTTTTT. Protein: CASSVDSWNTGELFF.